One and the same sample provided the 9 T cell receptor beta chains below, sequenced in a study of blood T cell repertoires in COVID-19. Libraries were prepared by immunoSEQ multiplex PCR; TCRdb keeps only in-frame clonotypes and omits some of them. The table lists 65,000 to 90,000 clones, around 80% of them singletons, with over 2% in the top ten. The sample was peripheral blood. The receptors stem from an elderly man with active or convalescent COVID-19.

The V and J genes are TRBV5-4 and TRBJ2-7; 9 bases map to TRBD1. Germline V gene sequence: CDR1 SGHNT, CDR2 YYREEE (reference sequence). This CDR3 is 15 amino acids long. V was clipped by 4 bases and J by 5 bases; unmatched bases: 10. The CDR3 reads CASSLPPDRGNEQYF. DNA of the CDR3: TGTGCCAGCAGCCTCCCCCCCGACAGGGGGAACGAGCAGTACTTC. The full variable domain, completed using reference TRBV5-4 and TRBJ2-7, is ETGVTQSPTHLIKTRGQQVTLRCSSQSGHNTVSWYQQALGQGPQFIFQYYREEENGRGNFPPRFSGLQFPNYSSELNVNALELDDSALYLCASSLPPDRGNEQYFGPGTRLTVT.

This clone was seen a single time. The chain is built from TRBV28 and TRBJ2-4; no reliable D call. Germline assignment: CDR1 MDHEN and CDR2 SYDVKM. This CDR3 has 12 residues. V dropped 6 bases and J dropped 3 bases, with 6 bases sitting between them. This CDR3 is CASSPNKNIQYF. CDR3 in DNA: TGTGCCAGCAGCCCCAACAAAAACATTCAGTACTTC.

V gene TRBV11-3 combines with J gene TRBJ1-6, with D hard to call. The CDR3 runs 13 residues. V shed 6 bases and J shed 5 bases, with 8 bases lying between them. Germline-derived CDR1 and CDR2 are SGHNT and YENEEA. In DNA form, the CDR3 reads TGTGCCAGCAGGATAGAGGATAATTCACCCCTCCACTTT. Translated, it gives CASRIEDNSPLHF.

The rearrangement uses TRBV15 and TRBJ1-5, with D possibly TRBD1 on 5 matching bases. Germline V gives CDR1 LNHNV, CDR2 YYDKDF (reference sequence). The CDR3 spans 17 residues. V lost 0 bases and J lost 5, with 17 bases in between. The CDR3, as DNA: TGTGCCACCAGCAGAGATCTCGGGGGAGGGATTTATCAGCCCCAGCATTTT. Its translation: CATSRDLGGGIYQPQHF.

V is TRBV6-5 and J is TRBJ2-5; possible D gene TRBD2, 5 bases. The CDR3 sequence is 13 residues long. Trimming took 5 bases from V and 4 from J, leaving 11 bases between them. The germline V gene has CDR1 MNHEY and CDR2 SVGAGI. The CDR3 here is CASSRWESETQYF. The CDR3 DNA reads TGTGCCAGCAGTCGTTGGGAGTCAGAGACCCAGTACTTC.

About this clone: This CDR3 is also generated by other DNA sequences in the sample. The chain joins TRBV5-1 to TRBJ2-5; D is uncertain. The CDR3 runs 11 residues. Germline CDR1 reads SGHRS; CDR2 reads YFSETQ. Trimming cost V 2 bases and J 5 bases, with 4 bases left between them. CDR3 DNA sequence: TGCGCCAGCAGCTTTCGGGAGACCCAGTACTTC. Its protein product is CASSFRETQYF.

The CDR3 loop is CASSLLAGGGDTQYF. CDR3 DNA: TGTGCCAGCAGTTTACTAGCGGGAGGGGGGGATACGCAGTATTTT. The V call is TRBV28, the J call TRBJ2-3; 12 bases are a match to TRBD2. The CDR3 has 15 residues. With 2 bases clipped from V and 6 bases from J, the junction kept 3 bases outside the gene matches. Germline lookup yields CDR1 MDHEN and CDR2 SYDVKM.

The chain has TRBV10-1 and TRBJ2-5; 13 positions match TRBD2. Germline V gene sequence: CDR1 WNHNN, CDR2 SYGVQD (reference sequence). The CDR3 totals 16 residues. V shed 2 bases, J shed 2 bases, and the junction held 2 bases outside the gene matches. The CDR3, as DNA: TGCGCCAGCAGTGAGGGGACTAGCGGGGAACAAGAGACCCAGTACTTC. Translating gives CASSEGTSGEQETQYF.

The gene calls are TRBV5-1 and TRBJ2-1; 10 bases line up with TRBD2. Trimming cost V 0 bases and J 7 bases; bases outside gene matches: 7. The germline V gene has CDR1 SGHRS and CDR2 YFSETQ. This CDR3 is built from 16 residues. The chain's CDR3 is CASSLAVAGGINEQFF. CDR3 coding DNA: TGCGCCAGCAGCTTGGCGGTAGCGGGAGGTATAAATGAGCAGTTCTTC.